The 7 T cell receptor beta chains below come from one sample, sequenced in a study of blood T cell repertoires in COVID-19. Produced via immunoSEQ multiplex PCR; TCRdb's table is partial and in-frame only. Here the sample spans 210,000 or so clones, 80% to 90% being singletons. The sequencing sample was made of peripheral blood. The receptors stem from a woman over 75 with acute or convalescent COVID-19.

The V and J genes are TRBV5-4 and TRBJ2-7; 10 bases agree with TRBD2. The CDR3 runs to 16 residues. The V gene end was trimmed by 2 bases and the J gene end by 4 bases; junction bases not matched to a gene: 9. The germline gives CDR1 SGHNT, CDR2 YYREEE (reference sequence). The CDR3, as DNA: TGTGCCAGCAGCTTTGGTTCTAGCGGGGGATATTACGAGCAGTACTTC. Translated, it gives CASSFGSSGGYYEQYF.

The DNA for the CDR3 is TGTGCCAGTAGTTATCCTTCTAGCTCCTACAATGAGCAGTTCTTC. This sequence encodes CASSYPSSSYNEQFF. The V and J genes are TRBV19 and TRBJ2-1; D gene unclear. Per germline, CDR1 LNHDA and CDR2 SQIVND (reference sequence). CDR3 size: 15 residues. V was trimmed by 5 bases and J by 0 bases, leaving 11 bases between them.

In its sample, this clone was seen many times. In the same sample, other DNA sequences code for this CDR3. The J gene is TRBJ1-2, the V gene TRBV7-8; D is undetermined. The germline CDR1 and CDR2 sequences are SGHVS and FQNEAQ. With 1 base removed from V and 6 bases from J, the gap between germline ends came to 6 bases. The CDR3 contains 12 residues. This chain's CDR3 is CASSLGRDGYTF. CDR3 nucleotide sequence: TGTGCCAGCAGCTTAGGGCGGGATGGCTACACCTTC.

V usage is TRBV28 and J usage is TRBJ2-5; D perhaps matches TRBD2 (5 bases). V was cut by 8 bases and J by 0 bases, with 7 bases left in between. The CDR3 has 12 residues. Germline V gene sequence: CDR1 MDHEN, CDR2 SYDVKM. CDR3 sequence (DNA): TGTGCCAGCTCGGACTACCAAGAGACCCAGTACTTC. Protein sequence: CASSDYQETQYF.

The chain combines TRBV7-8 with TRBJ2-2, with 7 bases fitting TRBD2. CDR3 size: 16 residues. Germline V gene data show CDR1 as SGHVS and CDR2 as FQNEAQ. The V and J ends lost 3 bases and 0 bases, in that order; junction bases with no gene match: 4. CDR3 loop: CASSFLRGSNTGELFF. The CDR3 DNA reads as TGTGCCAGCAGCTTCTTGCGGGGGTCGAACACCGGGGAGCTGTTTTTT.

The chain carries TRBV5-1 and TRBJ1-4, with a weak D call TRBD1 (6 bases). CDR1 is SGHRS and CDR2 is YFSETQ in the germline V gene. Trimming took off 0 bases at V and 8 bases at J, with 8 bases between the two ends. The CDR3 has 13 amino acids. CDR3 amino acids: CASSLVGGEKLFF. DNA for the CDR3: TGCGCCAGCAGCTTGGTTGGGGGCGAAAAACTGTTTTTT.

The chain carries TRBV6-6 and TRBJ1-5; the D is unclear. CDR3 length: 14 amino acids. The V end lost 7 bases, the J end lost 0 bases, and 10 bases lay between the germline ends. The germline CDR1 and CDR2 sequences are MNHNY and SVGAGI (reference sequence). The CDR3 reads CASTEQDSNQPQHF. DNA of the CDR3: TGTGCCAGCACAGAGCAGGATAGCAATCAGCCCCAGCATTTT.